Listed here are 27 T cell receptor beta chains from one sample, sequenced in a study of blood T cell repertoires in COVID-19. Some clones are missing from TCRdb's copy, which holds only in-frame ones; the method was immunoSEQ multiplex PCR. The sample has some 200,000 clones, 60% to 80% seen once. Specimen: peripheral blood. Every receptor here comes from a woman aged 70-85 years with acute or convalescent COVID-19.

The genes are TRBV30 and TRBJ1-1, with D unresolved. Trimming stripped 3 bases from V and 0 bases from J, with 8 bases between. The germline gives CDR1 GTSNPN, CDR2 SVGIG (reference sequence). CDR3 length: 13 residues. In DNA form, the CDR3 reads TGTGCCTGGAGAATGAGTTTGAACACTGAAGCTTTCTTT. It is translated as CAWRMSLNTEAFF.

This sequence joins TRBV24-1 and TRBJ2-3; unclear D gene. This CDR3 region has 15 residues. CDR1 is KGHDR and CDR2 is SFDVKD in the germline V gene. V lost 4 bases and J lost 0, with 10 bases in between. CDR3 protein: CATSDRHPSTDTQYF. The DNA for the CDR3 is TGTGCCACCAGTGACCGACACCCTAGCACAGATACGCAGTATTTT.

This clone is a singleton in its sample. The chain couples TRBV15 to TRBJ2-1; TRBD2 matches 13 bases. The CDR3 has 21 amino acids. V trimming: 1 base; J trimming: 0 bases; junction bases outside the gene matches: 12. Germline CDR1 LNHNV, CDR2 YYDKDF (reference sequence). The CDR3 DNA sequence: TGTGCCACCAGCAGAGGCGCCGGGACTAGCGGGATCCAGGGCTCCTACAATGAGCAGTTCTTC. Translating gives CATSRGAGTSGIQGSYNEQFF.

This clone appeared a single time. CDR3 nucleotide sequence: TGTGCCAGCAGCTCCCGACTAGCGGGAGGGCGCTCTGAGCAGTTCTTC. Residues: CASSSRLAGGRSEQFF. The chain has TRBV7-3 and TRBJ2-1, with 14 nucleotides matching TRBD2. The CDR3 is 16 amino acids. Germline V gene data show CDR1 as SGHTA and CDR2 as FQGTGA. With V trimmed by 4 bases and J by 9 bases, 8 bases remained unmatched.

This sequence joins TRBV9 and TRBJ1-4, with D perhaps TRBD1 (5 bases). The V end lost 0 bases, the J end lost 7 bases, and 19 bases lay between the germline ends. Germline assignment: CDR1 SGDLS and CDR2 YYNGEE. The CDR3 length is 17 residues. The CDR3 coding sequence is TGTGCCAGCAGCGTAGGAATAGGAGGGGACGTAGGTGAAAAACTGTTTTTT. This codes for CASSVGIGGDVGEKLFF.

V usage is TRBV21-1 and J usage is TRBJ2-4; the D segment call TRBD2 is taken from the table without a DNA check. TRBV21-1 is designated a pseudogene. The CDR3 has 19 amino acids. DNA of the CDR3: TGTGCCAGCAGCAAAGTTCGGTCAGAGGGCGGGAGGGCCAAAAACATTCAGTACTTC. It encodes CASSKVRSEGGRAKNIQYF.

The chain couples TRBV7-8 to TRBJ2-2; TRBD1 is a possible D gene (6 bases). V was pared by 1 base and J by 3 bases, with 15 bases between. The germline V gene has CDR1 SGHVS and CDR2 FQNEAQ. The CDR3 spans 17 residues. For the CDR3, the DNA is TGTGCCAGCAGCTTAGGGCCCAGGGGCGCCTACACCGGGGAGCTGTTTTTT. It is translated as CASSLGPRGAYTGELFF.

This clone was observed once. The CDR3 here is CASSSAGGGRETQYF. CDR3 sequence (DNA): TGTGCCAGCAGCTCAGCGGGAGGGGGACGGGAGACCCAGTACTTC. The rearrangement uses TRBV7-3 and TRBJ2-5; TRBD2 agrees at 10 bases. Germline values: CDR1 SGHTA, CDR2 FQGTGA. The CDR3 spans 15 residues. Unmatched junction bases numbered 7, after V lost 4 bases and J lost 5 bases.

For the CDR3, the DNA is TGTGCCAGCAGCCAAGACGGAGGAAGCTCCTACAATGAGCAGTTCTTC. Residues: CASSQDGGSSYNEQFF. This chain links TRBV14 with TRBJ2-1; D might be TRBD2 (5 bases). The CDR3 spans 16 residues. V was trimmed by 0 bases and J by 0 bases, leaving 9 bases between them. Germline CDR1 is SGHDN and CDR2 is FVKESK.

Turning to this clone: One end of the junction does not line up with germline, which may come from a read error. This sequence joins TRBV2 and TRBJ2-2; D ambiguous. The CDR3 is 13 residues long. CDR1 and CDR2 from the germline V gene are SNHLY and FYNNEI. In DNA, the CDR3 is TGTACCAGCAGGTACCTAGAGACCGGGGAGCTGTTTTTT. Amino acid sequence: CTSRYLETGELFF.

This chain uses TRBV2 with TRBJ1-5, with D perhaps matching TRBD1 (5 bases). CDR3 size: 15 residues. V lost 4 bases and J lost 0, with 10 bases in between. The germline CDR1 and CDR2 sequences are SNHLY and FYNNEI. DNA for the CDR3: TGTGCCAGCAGTGCTCAGGGTAATAGCAATCAGCCCCAGCATTTT. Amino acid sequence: CASSAQGNSNQPQHF.

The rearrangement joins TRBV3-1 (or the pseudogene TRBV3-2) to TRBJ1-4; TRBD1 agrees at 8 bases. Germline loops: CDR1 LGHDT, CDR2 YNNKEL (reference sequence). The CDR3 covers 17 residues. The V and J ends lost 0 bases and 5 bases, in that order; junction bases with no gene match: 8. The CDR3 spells CASSQEVGTGGNEKLFF. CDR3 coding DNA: TGTGCCAGCAGCCAAGAAGTAGGAACAGGGGGAAATGAAAAACTGTTTTTT.

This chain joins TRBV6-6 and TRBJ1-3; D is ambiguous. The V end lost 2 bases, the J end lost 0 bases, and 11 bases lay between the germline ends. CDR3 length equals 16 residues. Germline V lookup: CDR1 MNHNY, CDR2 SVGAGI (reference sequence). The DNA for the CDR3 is TGTGCCAGCAGTTACCCCCTCGGAGGCTCTGGAAACACCATATATTTT. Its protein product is CASSYPLGGSGNTIYF.

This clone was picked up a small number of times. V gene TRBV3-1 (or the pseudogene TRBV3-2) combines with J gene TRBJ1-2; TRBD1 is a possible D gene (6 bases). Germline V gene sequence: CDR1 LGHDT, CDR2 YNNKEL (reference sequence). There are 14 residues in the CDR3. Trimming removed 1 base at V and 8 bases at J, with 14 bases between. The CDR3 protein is CASSQAGGASGYTF. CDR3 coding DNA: TGTGCCAGCAGCCAAGCGGGGGGGGCGAGCGGCTACACCTTC.

CDR3 protein: CASSLAGLSNQPQHF. The CDR3, as DNA: TGTGCCAGCAGCTTAGCGGGCCTTAGCAATCAGCCCCAGCATTTT. J is TRBJ1-5 and V is TRBV7-2; D gene unclear. This CDR3 comprises 15 residues. CDR1 is SGHTA, CDR2 FQGNSA, per germline. The V and J ends lost 0 bases and 0 bases respectively, with 6 bases between them.

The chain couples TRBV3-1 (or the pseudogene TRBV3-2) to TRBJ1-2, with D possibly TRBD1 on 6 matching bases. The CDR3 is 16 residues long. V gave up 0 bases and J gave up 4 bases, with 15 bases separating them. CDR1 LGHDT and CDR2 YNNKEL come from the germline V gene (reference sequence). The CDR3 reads CASSQDWAGEGYGYTF. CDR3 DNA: TGTGCCAGCAGCCAAGATTGGGCAGGGGAAGGCTATGGCTACACCTTC.

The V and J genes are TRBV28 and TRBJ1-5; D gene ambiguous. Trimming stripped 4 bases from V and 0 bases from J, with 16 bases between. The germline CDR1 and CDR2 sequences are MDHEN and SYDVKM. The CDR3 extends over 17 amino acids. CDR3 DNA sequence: TGTGCCAGCAGTTCCATTAGCGGCGCTCTTAGCAATCAGCCCCAGCATTTT. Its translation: CASSSISGALSNQPQHF. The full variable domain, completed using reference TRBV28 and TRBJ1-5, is DVKVTQSSRYLVKRTGEKVFLECVQDMDHENMFWYRQDPGLGLRLIYFSYDVKMKEKGDIPEGYSVSREKKERFSLILESASTNQTSMYLCASSSISGALSNQPQHFGDGTRLSIL.

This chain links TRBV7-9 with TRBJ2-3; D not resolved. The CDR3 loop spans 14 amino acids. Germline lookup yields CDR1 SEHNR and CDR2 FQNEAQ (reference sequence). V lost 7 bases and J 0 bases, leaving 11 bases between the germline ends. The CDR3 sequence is CASNQFSSTDTQYF. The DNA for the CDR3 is TGTGCCAGCAACCAGTTCTCTAGCACAGATACGCAGTATTTT.

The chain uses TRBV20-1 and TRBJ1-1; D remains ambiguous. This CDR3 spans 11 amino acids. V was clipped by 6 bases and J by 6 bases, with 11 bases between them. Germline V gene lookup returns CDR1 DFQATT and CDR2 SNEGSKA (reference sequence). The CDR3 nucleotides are TGCAGTGCCGATAGTAGCGCTGAAGCTTTCTTT. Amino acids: CSADSSAEAFF.

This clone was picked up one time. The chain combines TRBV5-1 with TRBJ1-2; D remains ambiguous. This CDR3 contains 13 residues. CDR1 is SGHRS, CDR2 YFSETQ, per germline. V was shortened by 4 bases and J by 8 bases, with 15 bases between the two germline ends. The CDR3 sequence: CASSAAPGLGYTF. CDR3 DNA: TGCGCCAGCAGCGCCGCGCCGGGTCTCGGCTACACCTTC.

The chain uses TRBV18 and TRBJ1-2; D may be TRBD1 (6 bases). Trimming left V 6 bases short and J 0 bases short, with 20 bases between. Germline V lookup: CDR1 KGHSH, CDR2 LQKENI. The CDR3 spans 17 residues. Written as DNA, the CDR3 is TGTGCCAGCTCCAAAGGGGCAGGGGATAATCCTAACTATGGCTACACCTTC. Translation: CASSKGAGDNPNYGYTF.

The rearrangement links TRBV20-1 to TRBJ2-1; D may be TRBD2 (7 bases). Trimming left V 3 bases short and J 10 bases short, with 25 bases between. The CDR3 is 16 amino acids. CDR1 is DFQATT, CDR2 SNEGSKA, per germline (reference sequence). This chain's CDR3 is CSASSLRSGRGGEQFF. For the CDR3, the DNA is TGCAGTGCTAGTTCGTTAAGGTCAGGTAGGGGGGGAGAGCAGTTCTTC.

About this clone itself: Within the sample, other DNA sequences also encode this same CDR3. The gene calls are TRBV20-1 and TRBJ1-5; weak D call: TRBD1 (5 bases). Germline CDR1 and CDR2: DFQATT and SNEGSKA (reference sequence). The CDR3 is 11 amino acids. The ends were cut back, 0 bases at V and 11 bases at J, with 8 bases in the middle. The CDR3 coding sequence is TGCAGTGCTAGAGATCGCAGGGCCCAGCATTTT. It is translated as CSARDRRAQHF.

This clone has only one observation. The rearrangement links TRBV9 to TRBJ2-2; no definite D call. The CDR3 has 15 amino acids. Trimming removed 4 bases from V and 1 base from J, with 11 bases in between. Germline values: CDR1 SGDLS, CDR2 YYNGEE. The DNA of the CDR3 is TGTGCCAGCAGCACACAGACCCTGAACACCGGGGAGCTGTTTTTT. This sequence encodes CASSTQTLNTGELFF.

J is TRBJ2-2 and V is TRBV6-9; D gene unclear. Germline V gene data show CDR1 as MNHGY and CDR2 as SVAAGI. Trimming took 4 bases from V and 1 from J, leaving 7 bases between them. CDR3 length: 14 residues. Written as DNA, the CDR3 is TGTGCCAGCAGTTCCCAGAAGAACACCGGGGAGCTGTTTTTT. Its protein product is CASSSQKNTGELFF.

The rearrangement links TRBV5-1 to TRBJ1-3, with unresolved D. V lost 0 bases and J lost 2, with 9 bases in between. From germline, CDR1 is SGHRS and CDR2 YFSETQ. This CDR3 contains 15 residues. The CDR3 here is CASSLALQTGNTIYF. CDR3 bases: TGCGCCAGCAGCTTGGCCCTACAGACTGGAAACACCATATATTTT.

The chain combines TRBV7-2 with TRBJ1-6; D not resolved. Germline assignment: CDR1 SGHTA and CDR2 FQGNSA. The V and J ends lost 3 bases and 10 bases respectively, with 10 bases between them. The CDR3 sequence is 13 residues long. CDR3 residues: CASSFLVASPLHF. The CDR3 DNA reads TGTGCCAGCAGCTTCTTAGTTGCCTCACCCCTCCACTTT.